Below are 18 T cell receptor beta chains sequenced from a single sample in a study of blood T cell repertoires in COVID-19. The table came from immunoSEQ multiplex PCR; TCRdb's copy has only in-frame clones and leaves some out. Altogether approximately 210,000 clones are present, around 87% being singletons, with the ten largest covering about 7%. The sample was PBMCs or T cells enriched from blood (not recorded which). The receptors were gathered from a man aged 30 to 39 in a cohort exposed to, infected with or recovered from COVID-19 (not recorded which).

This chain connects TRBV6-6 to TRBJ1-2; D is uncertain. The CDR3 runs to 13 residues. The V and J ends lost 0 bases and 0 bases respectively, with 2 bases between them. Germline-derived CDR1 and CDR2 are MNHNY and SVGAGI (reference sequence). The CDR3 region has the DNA TGTGCCAGCAGTTACTCTACTAACTATGGCTACACCTTC. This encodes CASSYSTNYGYTF.

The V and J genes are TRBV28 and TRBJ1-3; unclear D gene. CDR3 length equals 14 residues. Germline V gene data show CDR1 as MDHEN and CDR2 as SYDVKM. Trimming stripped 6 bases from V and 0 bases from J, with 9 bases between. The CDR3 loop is CASRARSSGNTIYF. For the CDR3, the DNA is TGTGCCAGCAGGGCGAGGAGCTCTGGAAACACCATATATTTT.

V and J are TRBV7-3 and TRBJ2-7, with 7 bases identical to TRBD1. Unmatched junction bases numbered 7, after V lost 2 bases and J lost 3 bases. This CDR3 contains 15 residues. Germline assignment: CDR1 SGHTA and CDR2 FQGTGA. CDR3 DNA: TGTGCCAGCAGCTTAGAGGGGGCCCCTTTCTACGAGCAGTACTTC. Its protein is CASSLEGAPFYEQYF.

DNA of the CDR3: TGCGCCACCCAGACAGGGGTAGAGCAGCCCCAGCATTTT. This gives the protein CATQTGVEQPQHF. The chain links TRBV10-2 to TRBJ1-5, with 8 positions matching TRBD1. In germline, CDR1 is WSHSY, CDR2 SAAADI. V trimming: 10 bases; J trimming: 7 bases; junction bases outside the gene matches: 9. The CDR3 runs 13 residues.

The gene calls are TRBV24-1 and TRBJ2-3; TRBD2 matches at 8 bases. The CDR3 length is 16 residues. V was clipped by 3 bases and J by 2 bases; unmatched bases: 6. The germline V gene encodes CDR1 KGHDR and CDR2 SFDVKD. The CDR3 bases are TGTGCCACCAGTGATCCGACGGGAGGGCTCACAGATACGCAGTATTTT. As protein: CATSDPTGGLTDTQYF.

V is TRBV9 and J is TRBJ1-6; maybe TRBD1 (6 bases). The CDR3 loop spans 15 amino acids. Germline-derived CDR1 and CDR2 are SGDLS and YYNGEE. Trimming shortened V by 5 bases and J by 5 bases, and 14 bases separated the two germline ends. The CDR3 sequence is CASSYGGANNSPLHF. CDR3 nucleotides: TGTGCCAGCAGTTATGGGGGGGCTAATAATTCACCCCTCCACTTT.

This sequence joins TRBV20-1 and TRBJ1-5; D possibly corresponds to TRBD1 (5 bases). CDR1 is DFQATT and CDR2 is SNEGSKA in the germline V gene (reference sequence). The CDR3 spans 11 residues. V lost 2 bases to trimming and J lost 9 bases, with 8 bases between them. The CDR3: CSARQGTPQHF. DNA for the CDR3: TGCAGTGCTAGACAGGGCACGCCCCAGCATTTT.

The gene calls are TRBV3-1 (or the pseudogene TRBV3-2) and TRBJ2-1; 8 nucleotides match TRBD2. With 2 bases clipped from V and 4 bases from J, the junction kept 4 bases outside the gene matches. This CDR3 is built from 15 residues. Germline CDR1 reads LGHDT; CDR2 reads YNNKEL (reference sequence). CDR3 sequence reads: CASSQLAGLYNEQFF. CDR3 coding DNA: TGTGCCAGCAGCCAATTAGCGGGACTTTACAATGAGCAGTTCTTC.

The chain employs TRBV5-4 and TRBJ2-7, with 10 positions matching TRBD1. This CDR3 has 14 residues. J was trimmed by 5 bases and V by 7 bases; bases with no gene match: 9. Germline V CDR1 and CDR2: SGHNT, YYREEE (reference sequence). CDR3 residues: CASSRRTGGNEQYF. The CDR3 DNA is TGTGCCAGCTCACGTCGGACAGGGGGGAACGAGCAGTACTTC.

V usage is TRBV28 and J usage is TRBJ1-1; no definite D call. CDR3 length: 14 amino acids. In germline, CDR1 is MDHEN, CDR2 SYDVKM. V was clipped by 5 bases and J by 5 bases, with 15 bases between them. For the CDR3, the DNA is TGTGCCAGCAGTACCCCCTCGCTTGAGACTGAAGCTTTCTTT. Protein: CASSTPSLETEAFF.

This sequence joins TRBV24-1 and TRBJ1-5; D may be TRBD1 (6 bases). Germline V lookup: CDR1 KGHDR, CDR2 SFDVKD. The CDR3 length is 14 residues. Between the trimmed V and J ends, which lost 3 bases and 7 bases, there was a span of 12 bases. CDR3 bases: TGTGCCACCAGTGATCCCCAGGGGAGCCAGCCCCAGCATTTT. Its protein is CATSDPQGSQPQHF.

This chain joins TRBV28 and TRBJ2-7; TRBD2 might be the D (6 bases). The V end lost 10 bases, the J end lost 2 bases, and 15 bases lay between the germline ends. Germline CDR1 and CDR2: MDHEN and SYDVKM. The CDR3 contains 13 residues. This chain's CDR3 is CATRESVAYEQYF. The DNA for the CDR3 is TGTGCCACCCGGGAGAGTGTTGCCTACGAGCAGTACTTC.

CDR3 loop: CASSSPSYNEQFF. The CDR3 nucleotides read TGTGCCAGCAGTTCCCCGTCCTACAATGAGCAGTTCTTC. The V and J genes are TRBV6-5 and TRBJ2-1; D is uncertain. This CDR3 spans 13 amino acids. V lost 4 bases and J lost 1, with 5 bases in between. Germline loops: CDR1 MNHEY, CDR2 SVGAGI.

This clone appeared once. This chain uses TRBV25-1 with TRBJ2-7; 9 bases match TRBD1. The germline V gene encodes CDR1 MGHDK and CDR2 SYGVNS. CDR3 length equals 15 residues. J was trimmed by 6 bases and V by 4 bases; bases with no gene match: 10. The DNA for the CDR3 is TGTGCCAGCAGTGTTACCGGGACAGGGCTTGGCGAGCAGTACTTC. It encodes CASSVTGTGLGEQYF.

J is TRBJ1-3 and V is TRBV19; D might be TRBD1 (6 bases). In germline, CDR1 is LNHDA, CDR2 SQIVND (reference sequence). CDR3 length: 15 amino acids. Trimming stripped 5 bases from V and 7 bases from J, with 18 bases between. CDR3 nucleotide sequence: TGTGCCAGTAGTCGCCGACAGGAAAGTGGCAACACCATATATTTT. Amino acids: CASSRRQESGNTIYF.

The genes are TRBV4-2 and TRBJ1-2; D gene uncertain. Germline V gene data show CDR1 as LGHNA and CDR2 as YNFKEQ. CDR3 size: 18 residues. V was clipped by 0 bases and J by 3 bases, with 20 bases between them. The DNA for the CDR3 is TGTGCCAGCAGCCAAGATGGGCGGAGGCTCCGCGCCTACTATGGCTACACCTTC. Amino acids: CASSQDGRRLRAYYGYTF.

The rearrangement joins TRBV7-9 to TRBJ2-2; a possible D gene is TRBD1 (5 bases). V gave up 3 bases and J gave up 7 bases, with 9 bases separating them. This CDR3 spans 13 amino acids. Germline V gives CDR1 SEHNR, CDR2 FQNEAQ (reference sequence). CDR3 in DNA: TGTGCCAGCAGCTTGCAGGGTAGCGGGGAGCTGTTTTTT. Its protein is CASSLQGSGELFF. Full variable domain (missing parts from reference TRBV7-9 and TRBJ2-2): DTGVSQNPRHKITKRGQNVTFRCDPISEHNRLYWYRQTLGQGPEFLTYFQNEAQLEKSRLLSDRFSAERPKGSFSTLEIQRTEQGDSAMYLCASSLQGSGELFFGEGSRLTVL.

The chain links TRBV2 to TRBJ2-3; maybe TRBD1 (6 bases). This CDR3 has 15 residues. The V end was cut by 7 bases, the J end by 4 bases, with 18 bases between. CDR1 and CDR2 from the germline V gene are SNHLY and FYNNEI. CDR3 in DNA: TGTGCCAGCATTTTGACCAGGGGTTCCGCAGATACGCAGTATTTT. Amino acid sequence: CASILTRGSADTQYF.